This record looks at one TCR beta chain sequence and its context. Antigen: not known. This sample was included in a study of T cells expressing NK-cell markers. Looking at the study overall: Just one sequenced donor of eight was HCMV-seronegative, while seven were seropositive.

Findings and limits, study-wide: There remained a lack of clarity about HCMV specificity of expanded NKG2C+ T cell clones.

It was by 5'RACE template switching with UMIs that TCR beta cDNA was made. TCRdb re-called the 5' RACE reads and catalogs CDR3 proteins one per entry, DNA excluded. The sample spans about 380,000 distinct CDR3 sequences; the ten largest clones claim under 6.5%. The CDR3 loop spans 12 amino acids. Germline CDR1 MDHEN, CDR2 SYDVKM. The TCR was taken from a man aged 18 to 69 in good health. The specimen was blood T cells: a sorted CD56 or NKG2C T cell subset, CD4+ or CD8+ T cells, or bulk PBMC T cells (not recorded which). This chain links TRBV28 with TRBJ1-1; the D gene TCRdb calls, TRBD1, cannot be checked with no DNA. CDR3 amino acids: CASRRQEAEAFF.